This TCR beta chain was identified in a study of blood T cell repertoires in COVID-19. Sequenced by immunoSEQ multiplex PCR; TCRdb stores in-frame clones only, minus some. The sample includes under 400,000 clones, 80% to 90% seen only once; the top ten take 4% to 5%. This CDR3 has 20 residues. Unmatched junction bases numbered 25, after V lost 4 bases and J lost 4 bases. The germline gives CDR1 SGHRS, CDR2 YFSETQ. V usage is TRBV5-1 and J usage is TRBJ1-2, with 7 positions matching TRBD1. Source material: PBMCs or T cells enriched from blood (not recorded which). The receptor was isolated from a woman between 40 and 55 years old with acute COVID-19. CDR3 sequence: CASSPLGEDRSLRRIYGYTF. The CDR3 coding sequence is TGCGCCAGCAGCCCCTTGGGGGAGGACAGGTCCCTACGCAGGATCTATGGCTACACCTTC. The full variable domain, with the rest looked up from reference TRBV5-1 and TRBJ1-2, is KAGVTQTPRYLIKTRGQQVTLSCSPISGHRSVSWYQQTPGQGLQFLFEYFSETQRNKGNFPGRFSGRQFSNSRSEMNVSTLELGDSALYLCASSPLGEDRSLRRIYGYTFGSGTRLTVV.